This T cell receptor beta chain emerged from a study of cytomegalovirus exposure and HLA in healthy donors. The CDR3 runs to 12 residues. The germline V gene encodes CDR1 MNHEY and CDR2 SVGAGI. With 8 bases removed from V and 3 bases from J, the gap between germline ends came to 8 bases. Primers for the PCR totalled 60 Vbeta and 13 Jbeta. Clones were read by immunoSEQ multiplex PCR, and TCRdb kept only the in-frame ones, dropping some. This repertoire shows roughly 160,000 clones, 65% to 85% found once; its top ten account for 0.95% to 1.5%. Sample: PBMCs. This TCR was recovered from a boy younger than 10 in good health and CMV-seronegative. The chain uses TRBV6-5 and TRBJ1-5; a possible D gene is TRBD1 (6 bases). The CDR3 DNA reads TGTGCCAGCGACAGGTACAATCAGCCCCAGCATTTT. Protein product: CASDRYNQPQHF.